One T cell receptor (beta chain) is described in this entry. MiXCR, applied by TCRdb to the 5' RACE reads, yields one record per CDR3 protein. The sample consists of about 44,000 distinct CDR3 sequences, 23% of them appearing once. V was clipped by 0 bases and J by 6 bases; unmatched bases: 3. Germline CDR1 and CDR2: SGHKS and YYEKEE (reference sequence). The CDR3 is 14 residues long. This record belongs to a study of early T cells in non-severe SARS-CoV-2 infection. Sample: whole blood, taken at baseline. The TCR was taken from an adult who was a healthcare worker with PCR-confirmed SARS-CoV-2 infection or an uninfected control (not recorded which). The chain has TRBV5-5 and TRBJ2-1; 7 bases align to TRBD1. CDR3 loop: CASSLDRGGNEQFF. The CDR3 DNA follows: TGTGCCAGCAGCTTGGACAGGGGCGGCAATGAGCAGTTCTTC.